This T cell receptor (beta chain) appears in the sequencing data of a study of cytotoxic CD8 clonotypes in ibrutinib-treated CLL. Study at large: Samples had a mean of roughly 250,000 productive templates and more than 80,000 productive rearrangements.

Method: immunoSEQ multiplex PCR; TCRdb's copy keeps in-frame clones and lacks some. The table lists 150,000 or so clones, over 75% of them singletons, with 3% to 3.5% in the top ten. For TCR beta libraries, roughly 1.9 micrograms of genomic DNA were obtained from cryopreserved PBMCs. Study observations and caveats: Elevated clonality accompanied ibrutinib response, with a return toward baseline values at progression. Researchers report that baseline clonality outpaced age-matched healthy donors and tracked circulating CD8+ T-cell counts.

Note on this clone: The antigen remains undetermined.

From germline, CDR1 is MNHNS and CDR2 SASEGT. Unmatched junction bases numbered 13, after V lost 8 bases and J lost 6 bases. The CDR3 totals 15 residues. The input for sequencing was PBMCs, taken at disease progression, from a patient treated with ibrutinib. The receptor was derived from a human donor with chronic lymphocytic leukemia. This sequence joins TRBV6-1 and TRBJ1-5; 7 nucleotides match TRBD1. This CDR3 reads CASAVAGTEGQPQHF. For the CDR3, the DNA is TGTGCCAGCGCGGTTGCTGGGACAGAGGGTCAGCCCCAGCATTTT.